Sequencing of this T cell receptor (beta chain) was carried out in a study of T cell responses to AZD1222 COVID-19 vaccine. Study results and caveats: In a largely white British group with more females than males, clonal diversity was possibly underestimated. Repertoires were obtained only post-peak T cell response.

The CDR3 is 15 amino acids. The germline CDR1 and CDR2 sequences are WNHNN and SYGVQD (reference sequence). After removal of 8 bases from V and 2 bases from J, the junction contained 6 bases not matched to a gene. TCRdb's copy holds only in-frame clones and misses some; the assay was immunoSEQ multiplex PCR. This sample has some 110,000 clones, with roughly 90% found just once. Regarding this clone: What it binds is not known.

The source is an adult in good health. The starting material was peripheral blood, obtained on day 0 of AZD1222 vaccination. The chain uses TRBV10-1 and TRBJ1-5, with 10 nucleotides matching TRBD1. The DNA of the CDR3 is TGCGCCAGCCGGGGACAGGGGAATGGCAATCAGCCCCAGCATTTT. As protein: CASRGQGNGNQPQHF.